The 4 T cell receptor beta chains below come from one sample, sequenced in a study of cytomegalovirus exposure and HLA in healthy donors. The PCR ran on 60 Vbeta and 13 Jbeta primers. The assay was immunoSEQ multiplex PCR, and TCRdb's table has in-frame clones only and misses some. The sample has some 62,000 clones, over 75% seen once; the top ten hold less than 1.5%. The sequencing input was PBMCs. All receptors come from a man between 18 and 29 years old in good health and CMV-seronegative.

The rearrangement links TRBV5-6 to TRBJ2-7, with TRBD1 matching 10 bases. Trimming took 0 bases from V and 5 from J; bases not matched to a gene: 5. Germline V gene lookup returns CDR1 SGHDT and CDR2 YYEEEE. The length of the CDR3 is 15 residues. This CDR3 is CASSLAGQGDDEQYF. The CDR3 coding sequence is TGTGCCAGCAGCTTGGCCGGACAGGGGGACGACGAGCAGTACTTC.

The J gene is TRBJ1-2, the V gene TRBV6-5; D is ambiguous. Germline V lookup: CDR1 MNHEY, CDR2 SVGAGI. V was pared by 7 bases and J by 0 bases, with 9 bases between. CDR3 length: 13 amino acids. The CDR3 nucleotides read TGTGCCAGCACTTCCAGTACTAACTATGGCTACACCTTC. Translation gives CASTSSTNYGYTF.

This chain links TRBV6-1 with TRBJ1-2; 8 positions match TRBD1. The CDR3 runs to 11 residues. With V trimmed by 8 bases and J by 5 bases, 1 base remained unmatched. Germline values: CDR1 MNHNS, CDR2 SASEGT. DNA for the CDR3: TGTGCCAGCGACAGGGGATATGGCTACACCTTC. Translation: CASDRGYGYTF.

The chain combines TRBV7-8 with TRBJ2-7; D remains ambiguous. Germline CDR1 reads SGHVS; CDR2 reads FQNEAQ. This CDR3 is built from 15 residues. Trimming took 5 bases from V and 2 from J, leaving 16 bases between them. The DNA for the CDR3 is TGTGCCAGCAGCGTAGAGGTCCTGGGCCCCTACGAGCAGTACTTC. It yields the protein CASSVEVLGPYEQYF.